One sample yielded the 31 T cell receptor beta chains listed below, sequenced in a study of blood T cell repertoires in COVID-19. TCRdb's table, derived via immunoSEQ multiplex PCR, lists solely in-frame clones and lacks some. This table has 100,000 or so clones, over 75% appearing once. Sequencing was performed on peripheral blood. The origin of the receptors is a man in his forties or fifties with acute or convalescent COVID-19.

The chain has TRBV2 and TRBJ1-4; D is unclear. V lost 2 bases and J 5 bases, leaving 9 bases between the germline ends. Germline lookup yields CDR1 SNHLY and CDR2 FYNNEI. This CDR3 has 14 amino acids. This chain's CDR3 is CASSEWAENEKLFF. The DNA of the CDR3 is TGTGCCAGCAGTGAATGGGCAGAGAATGAAAAACTGTTTTTT. Full variable domain (outside the CDR3, taken from reference TRBV2 and TRBJ1-4): EPEVTQTPSHQVTQMGQEVILRCVPISNHLYFYWYRQILGQKVEFLVSFYNNEISEKSEIFDDQFSVERPDGSNFTLKIRSTKLEDSAMYFCASSEWAENEKLFFGSGTQLSVL.

The chain joins TRBV7-8 to TRBJ1-2; a weak D match, TRBD1 (5 bases). The CDR3 contains 14 residues. Per the germline V gene, CDR1 is SGHVS and CDR2 is FQNEAQ. The ends were cut back, 0 bases at V and 1 base at J, with 6 bases in the middle. CDR3: CASSLATVNYGYTF. The DNA of the CDR3 is TGTGCCAGCAGCTTAGCGACAGTTAACTATGGCTACACCTTC.

The chain couples TRBV29-1 to TRBJ2-3, with D possibly matching TRBD2 (5 bases). The length of the CDR3 is 12 residues. The germline V gene has CDR1 SQVTM and CDR2 ANQGSEA. Trimming shortened V by 5 bases and J by 1 base, and 7 bases separated the two germline ends. CDR3 protein: CSVQRRTDTQYF. The CDR3 nucleotides are TGCAGCGTTCAGCGGCGCACAGATACGCAGTATTTT.

The chain carries TRBV19 and TRBJ1-6; 7 bases align to TRBD1. CDR3 length: 14 residues. The V and J ends lost 1 base and 7 bases, in that order; junction bases with no gene match: 1. Germline CDR1 LNHDA, CDR2 SQIVND (reference sequence). CDR3 residues: CASSIVGGNSPLHF. The CDR3 nucleotides are TGTGCCAGTAGTATAGTAGGGGGCAATTCACCCCTCCACTTT.

The chain combines TRBV7-9 with TRBJ1-6; a possible D gene is TRBD1 (6 bases). V was shortened by 6 bases and J by 10 bases, with 19 bases between the two germline ends. Germline V CDR1 and CDR2: SEHNR, FQNEAQ (reference sequence). The CDR3 length is 15 residues. Here the CDR3 DNA reads TGTGCCAGCAGTCCACTACAGGGAAGTGGCTCACCCCTCCACTTT. The encoded protein is CASSPLQGSGSPLHF.

The rearrangement links TRBV5-1 to TRBJ2-7; 8 positions match TRBD2. V was clipped by 0 bases and J by 5 bases; unmatched bases: 10. Germline CDR1 is SGHRS and CDR2 is YFSETQ. The CDR3 sequence is 16 residues long. In DNA, the CDR3 is TGCGCCAGCAGCTTGGACCCCGGGGGGGGTGTCAACGAGCAGTACTTC. It yields the protein CASSLDPGGGVNEQYF.

The chain joins TRBV30 to TRBJ1-5; D perhaps matches TRBD1 (5 bases). V gave up 1 base and J gave up 6 bases, with 19 bases separating them. The CDR3 is 16 amino acids. The germline V gene encodes CDR1 GTSNPN and CDR2 SVGIG (reference sequence). CDR3 protein: CAWSAGPGELGQPQHF. In nucleotides, the CDR3 is TGTGCCTGGAGTGCCGGACCGGGGGAACTGGGTCAGCCCCAGCATTTT.

V usage is TRBV29-1 and J usage is TRBJ1-1, with TRBD1 identical over 12 bases. V was pared by 6 bases and J by 0 bases, with 8 bases of the junction left unmatched. CDR1 is SQVTM, CDR2 ANQGSEA, per germline. CDR3 size: 16 residues. The CDR3 DNA follows: TGCAGCGTATTTATCCGGGACAGGGGGCTGAACACTGAAGCTTTCTTT. Protein: CSVFIRDRGLNTEAFF. Variable domain in full (rest from reference TRBV29-1 and TRBJ1-1): SAVISQKPSRDICQRGTSLTIQCQVDSQVTMMFWYRQQPGQSLTLIATANQGSEATYESGFVIDKFPISRPNLTFSTLTVSNMSPEDSSIYLCSVFIRDRGLNTEAFFGQGTRLTVV.

In its sample, this clone was seen once. This sample also contains other DNA sequences that code for the same CDR3. The J gene is TRBJ2-3, the V gene TRBV7-2; TRBD2 matches 14 bases. Trimming took 4 bases from V and 1 from J; bases not matched to a gene: 1. The CDR3 runs 16 residues. The germline CDR1 and CDR2 sequences are SGHTA and FQGNSA. The DNA of the CDR3 is TGTGCCAGCAGCTCGGGACTAGCGGGAGGCACAGATACGCAGTATTTT. Protein: CASSSGLAGGTDTQYF.

This chain connects TRBV5-1 to TRBJ2-3; unclear D gene. The CDR3 spans 12 residues. The V and J ends lost 4 bases and 4 bases respectively, with 7 bases between them. Germline V gives CDR1 SGHRS, CDR2 YFSETQ. The CDR3 here is CASSPGSDTQYF. CDR3 sequence (DNA): TGCGCCAGCAGCCCCGGGTCAGATACGCAGTATTTT.

The V and J genes are TRBV11-2 and TRBJ2-3; weak D call: TRBD2 (5 bases). V lost 0 bases and J 4 bases, leaving 20 bases between the germline ends. This CDR3 spans 18 amino acids. Germline CDR1 and CDR2: SGHAT and FQNNGV. The CDR3 DNA follows: TGTGCCAGCAGCTTAGAGCTTGGCGGGTCGGATGTCGCAGATACGCAGTATTTT. Its translation: CASSLELGGSDVADTQYF.

V gene TRBV27 combines with J gene TRBJ1-2; 10 positions agree with TRBD1. The CDR3 runs to 15 residues. The trim removed 3 bases at V and 4 bases at J, leaving 5 bases unmatched. CDR1 is MNHEY, CDR2 SMNVEV, per germline (reference sequence). CDR3 nucleotides: TGTGCCAGCAGTTTTCGGGACAGGGGAATCTATGGCTACACCTTC. This sequence encodes CASSFRDRGIYGYTF.

Only one count was recorded for this clone. The J gene is TRBJ2-2, the V gene TRBV27, with 8 nucleotides matching TRBD1. The junction had 4 bases not matched to a gene; V was cut back by 5 bases and J by 2 bases. The germline gives CDR1 MNHEY, CDR2 SMNVEV (reference sequence). CDR3 length: 15 residues. CDR3 amino acids: CASSLRGPNTGELFF. For the CDR3, the DNA is TGTGCCAGCAGTCTCAGGGGGCCCAACACCGGGGAGCTGTTTTTT.

This clone occurred once. V and J are TRBV15 and TRBJ2-3, with D unresolved. V was shortened by 0 bases and J by 7 bases, with 5 bases between the two germline ends. The CDR3 spans 12 residues. The germline CDR1 and CDR2 sequences are LNHNV and YYDKDF (reference sequence). CDR3 in amino acids: CATSRDFNTQYF. The CDR3 region has the DNA TGTGCCACCAGCAGAGATTTCAATACGCAGTATTTT.

This chain links TRBV12-3 or TRBV12-4 with TRBJ2-3; 7 bases line up with TRBD1. There are 13 residues in the CDR3. J lost 2 bases, V lost 9 bases, and 5 bases had no gene match. The CDR3 here is CASSGQNTDTQYF. The CDR3 region has the DNA TGTGCCAGTTCGGGACAGAACACAGATACGCAGTATTTT.

The chain carries TRBV25-1 and TRBJ1-2; 8 bases are shared with TRBD1. V was clipped by 7 bases and J by 6 bases; unmatched bases: 13. This CDR3 comprises 15 residues. The germline V gene has CDR1 MGHDK and CDR2 SYGVNS. Here the CDR3 reads CASTPPGQGRNGYTF. Written as DNA, the CDR3 is TGTGCCAGCACCCCCCCCGGACAGGGAAGAAATGGCTACACCTTC.

The gene calls are TRBV12-5 and TRBJ1-2, with D unclear. V lost 0 bases and J 7 bases, leaving 9 bases between the germline ends. This CDR3 is built from 13 residues. The germline V gene encodes CDR1 LGHNT and CDR2 FRNRAP. Written as DNA, the CDR3 is TGTGCTAGTGGTTTGGTAAGAGGGTTTGGCTACACCTTC. Translation gives CASGLVRGFGYTF. The full variable domain, completed using reference TRBV12-5 and TRBJ1-2, is DARVTQTPRHKVTEMGQEVTMRCQPILGHNTVFWYRQTMMQGLELLAYFRNRAPLDDSGMPKDRFSAEMPDATLATLKIQPSEPRDSAVYFCASGLVRGFGYTFGSGTRLTVV.

V gene TRBV10-1 combines with J gene TRBJ1-1; 8 nucleotides match TRBD1. The CDR3 runs 13 residues. The V gene's germline CDR1 is WNHNN and CDR2 SYGVQD (reference sequence). V was pared by 6 bases and J by 7 bases, with 7 bases of the junction left unmatched. The CDR3: CASSSDRADEAFF. CDR3 sequence (DNA): TGCGCCAGCAGCTCGGACAGGGCCGATGAAGCTTTCTTT.

This chain links TRBV7-2 with TRBJ1-3; tentative D call: TRBD1 (6 bases). Germline V gives CDR1 SGHTA, CDR2 FQGNSA. This CDR3 comprises 14 residues. The V and J ends lost 3 bases and 5 bases respectively, with 11 bases between them. CDR3 sequence reads: CASSFRQARNTIYF. CDR3 DNA: TGTGCCAGCAGCTTCCGACAGGCCCGAAACACCATATATTTT.

The chain links TRBV27 to TRBJ1-1; 7 bases line up with TRBD1. V trimming: 4 bases; J trimming: 4 bases; junction bases outside the gene matches: 3. The V gene's germline CDR1 is MNHEY and CDR2 SMNVEV (reference sequence). The CDR3 contains 13 residues. The CDR3 region is CASSSGTATEAFF. In DNA, the CDR3 is TGTGCCAGCAGTTCCGGGACAGCCACTGAAGCTTTCTTT.

This rearrangement joins TRBV10-3 to TRBJ1-3, with TRBD1 matching 7 bases. The J segment lost 4 bases and the V segment lost 4 bases, leaving 1 base of the junction unmatched. Germline CDR1 is ENHRY and CDR2 is SYGVKD. The CDR3 totals 13 residues. The CDR3 is CAISAGQGNTIYF. For the CDR3, the DNA is TGTGCCATCAGTGCGGGACAGGGAAACACCATATATTTT.

The DNA for the CDR3 is TGTGCCAGCGGAAAACGGGGGAGGGTAGGGACTGAAGCTTTCTTT. It specifies CASGKRGRVGTEAFF. The rearrangement uses TRBV6-5 and TRBJ1-1, with D possibly TRBD1 on 5 matching bases. Germline-derived CDR1 and CDR2 are MNHEY and SVGAGI. The CDR3 spans 15 residues. V gave up 8 bases and J gave up 5 bases, with 21 bases separating them.

V and J are TRBV6-6 and TRBJ2-1; 7 nucleotides align to TRBD2. The germline V gene has CDR1 MNHNY and CDR2 SVGAGI (reference sequence). V trimming: 0 bases; J trimming: 3 bases; junction bases outside the gene matches: 5. This CDR3 is 16 amino acids long. In nucleotides, the CDR3 is TGTGCCAGCAGTTACTCTGGGGGGGAGGGCTACAATGAGCAGTTCTTC. Protein: CASSYSGGEGYNEQFF.

This clone was detected only once. The genes are TRBV3-1 (or the pseudogene TRBV3-2) and TRBJ2-3; 7 bases are a match to TRBD2. The CDR3 runs 17 residues. Germline V gene lookup returns CDR1 LGHDT and CDR2 YNNKEL (reference sequence). V shed 4 bases and J 0 bases; nucleotides not matched to a gene: 10. The CDR3 spells CASSPFLAVVSTDTQYF. CDR3 DNA sequence: TGTGCCAGCAGCCCGTTTCTAGCGGTTGTTAGCACAGATACGCAGTATTTT.

The chain has TRBV19 and TRBJ2-2, with TRBD1 matching over 10 bases. Germline values: CDR1 LNHDA, CDR2 SQIVND (reference sequence). V shed 3 bases, J shed 6 bases, and the junction held 4 bases outside the gene matches. The CDR3 spans 15 residues. Here the CDR3 DNA reads TGTGCCAGTAGTATGGGACAGGGGCTTCCCGGGGAGCTGTTTTTT. Translating gives CASSMGQGLPGELFF.

The genes are TRBV14 and TRBJ2-7; 10 bases agree with TRBD1. The V segment lost 2 bases and the J segment 6 bases; nucleotides outside the gene matches: 4. CDR1 is SGHDN, CDR2 FVKESK, per germline. This CDR3 has 14 residues. The CDR3 sequence: CASSQSGTGAEQYF. The CDR3 coding sequence is TGTGCCAGCAGCCAATCCGGGACAGGGGCCGAGCAGTACTTC.

The chain uses TRBV6-5 and TRBJ2-7; 7 positions match TRBD1. The CDR3 covers 13 residues. The V gene's germline CDR1 is MNHEY and CDR2 SVGAGI. Germline trimming cut 4 bases from V and 3 bases from J; bases unmatched to any gene: 3. The CDR3 is CASSSDRDYEQYF. CDR3 nucleotide sequence: TGTGCCAGCAGTTCCGACAGGGACTACGAGCAGTACTTC.

In DNA, the CDR3 is TGCGCCAGCAGGTCGGGAGGCCTAGGTGAGCAGTACTTC. Its protein is CASRSGGLGEQYF. The rearrangement links TRBV5-1 to TRBJ2-7; 7 bases fit TRBD2. The CDR3 extends over 13 amino acids. Germline loops: CDR1 SGHRS, CDR2 YFSETQ. The trim removed 5 bases at V and 7 bases at J, leaving 9 bases unmatched.

The CDR3 is CASSQNPLLRNQPQHF. In DNA form, the CDR3 reads TGTGCCAGCAGCCAGAATCCCCTCTTGCGGAATCAGCCCCAGCATTTT. V is TRBV11-2 and J is TRBJ1-5; D not resolved. Trimming removed 5 bases from V and 4 bases from J, with 18 bases in between. The CDR3 runs to 16 residues. Germline CDR1 SGHAT, CDR2 FQNNGV.

The chain links TRBV27 to TRBJ2-2; D ambiguous. This CDR3 is 17 amino acids long. The germline V gene encodes CDR1 MNHEY and CDR2 SMNVEV (reference sequence). The germline V and J ends were trimmed by 4 bases and 0 bases, with 15 bases remaining between them. CDR3 nucleotide sequence: TGTGCCAGCAGTTCCCTCCAGGAATACGCGAACACCGGGGAGCTGTTTTTT. It yields the protein CASSSLQEYANTGELFF.

V and J are TRBV6-4 and TRBJ2-2; perhaps TRBD1 as D (5 bases). This CDR3 spans 14 amino acids. The V end was cut by 3 bases, the J end by 7 bases, with 12 bases between. CDR1 is MRHNA, CDR2 SNTAGT, per germline. This chain's CDR3 is CASSEDSTFGELFF. In nucleotides, the CDR3 is TGTGCCAGCAGTGAAGACAGTACTTTCGGGGAGCTGTTTTTT.